A selection of T cell receptor beta chains follows, all from one sample in a study of T cell responses to AZD1222 COVID-19 vaccine. TCRdb keeps only in-frame clones here, not all; method: immunoSEQ multiplex PCR. The repertoire holds 90,000 to 110,000 clones, about 88% seen once, with about two fifths in the top ten. This specimen was peripheral blood, taken 28 days after the second AZD1222 dose. The receptors shown here come from an adult who received the AZD1222 COVID-19 vaccine. The CDR3 runs from the conserved cysteine through the conserved F or W. Each record gives: J gene, clone size, D gene, V gene, CDR3 protein, CDR3 DNA. The D gene is left open where the match is weak. Not all rows give a size; the values are once, few, many and, for expanded clones, a class.

TRBJ1-1 | . | TRBD1 | TRBV6-5 | CASSYAARGQTEAFF | TGTGCCAGCAGTTACGCGGCCAGGGGGCAAACTGAAGCTTTCTTT
TRBJ1-1 | . | . | TRBV12-3/TRBV12-4 | CASSFSQGEAFF | TGTGCCAGCAGTTTTTCACAGGGTGAAGCTTTCTTT
TRBJ1-1 | . | . | TRBV7-9 | CASSLLGRANTEAFF | TGTGCCAGCAGCTTATTGGGCAGGGCGAATACTGAAGCTTTCTTT
TRBJ2-7 | few | TRBD2 | TRBV29-1 | CSVLAGSYEQYF | TGCAGCGTTCTAGCGGGGAGTTACGAGCAGTACTTC
TRBJ2-3 | . | . | TRBV6-5 | CASSPLLTQYF | TGTGCCAGCAGCCCGTTACTTACGCAGTATTTT
TRBJ1-6 | few | . | TRBV30 | CAWSALNSPLHF | TGTGCCTGGAGTGCCCTTAATTCACCCCTCCACTTT
TRBJ2-7 | once | . | TRBV7-9 | CASRSGVYEQYF | TGTGCCAGCAGATCCGGGGTCTACGAGCAGTACTTC
TRBJ2-7 | . | TRBD2 | TRBV5-1 | CASRGLYEQYF | TGCGCCAGCAGGGGACTATACGAGCAGTACTTC
TRBJ1-1 | . | . | TRBV3-1/TRBV3-2 | CASSASRGTEAFF | TGTGCCAGCAGCGCCTCCAGGGGCACTGAAGCTTTCTTT
TRBJ2-7 | . | TRBD2 | TRBV12-3/TRBV12-4 | CASSLGGGEQYF | TGTGCCAGCAGTTTAGGGGGGGGCGAGCAGTACTTC
TRBJ1-5 | . | . | TRBV6-2/TRBV6-3 | CASSYSKGSNQPQHF | TGTGCCAGCAGTTACTCGAAAGGCTCCAATCAGCCCCAGCATTTT
TRBJ1-4 | . | TRBD1 | TRBV13 | CASSLLTGVKEKLFF | TGTGCCAGCAGCTTATTGACAGGGGTCAAGGAAAAACTGTTTTTT
TRBJ2-3 | . | TRBD2 | TRBV27 | CASRTSGRMTDTQYF | TGTGCCAGCAGGACTAGCGGGAGGATGACAGATACGCAGTATTTT
TRBJ2-7 | . | . | TRBV28 | CASSSPAFYEQYF | TGTGCCAGCAGTTCCCCCGCTTTCTACGAGCAGTACTTC
TRBJ2-1 | . | . | TRBV5-1 | CASSTAGLSYNEQFF | TGCGCCAGCAGTACGGCGGGGCTCTCCTACAATGAGCAGTTCTTC
TRBJ1-1 | . | . | TRBV6-5 | CASMGVWKTEAFF | TGTGCCAGCATGGGGGTATGGAAAACTGAAGCTTTCTTT
TRBJ2-7 | few | . | TRBV28 | CASSLNRVQYF | TGTGCCAGCAGTTTAAACCGGGTGCAGTACTTC
TRBJ2-1 | . | . | TRBV14 | CASSQGGSGSYNEQFF | TGTGCCAGCAGCCAAGGAGGGTCGGGCAGTTACAATGAGCAGTTCTTC
TRBJ2-7 | once | TRBD1 | TRBV5-4 | CASSPGQGSPREQYF | TGTGCCAGCAGCCCGGGACAGGGTTCTCCTCGCGAGCAGTACTTC
TRBJ2-3 | few | . | TRBV18 | CASSRGVSSTDTQYF | TGTGCCAGCTCACGAGGGGTTTCTAGCACAGATACGCAGTATTTT
TRBJ2-1 | . | TRBD2 | TRBV4-2 | CASSLLAGGPENEQFF | TGTGCCAGCAGCCTCCTAGCGGGAGGGCCAGAAAATGAGCAGTTCTTC
TRBJ1-3 | . | . | TRBV30 | CAWSVTGDTIYF | TGTGCCTGGAGTGTAACTGGGGACACCATATATTTT
TRBJ1-1 | . | TRBD1 | TRBV3-1/TRBV3-2 | CASSQAGGEAFF | TGTGCCAGCAGCCAAGCAGGGGGTGAAGCTTTCTTT
TRBJ2-3 | . | . | TRBV5-4 | CASSTGTMLNTDTQYF | TGTGCCAGCAGCACGGGGACCATGCTTAACACAGATACGCAGTATTTT
TRBJ1-2 | . | TRBD1 | TRBV5-5 | CASSSTGGTGYGYTF | TGTGCCAGCAGCTCGACAGGGGGTACGGGCTATGGCTACACCTTC
TRBJ2-3 | . | TRBD2 | TRBV7-9 | CASSSGTSGTDTQYF | TGTGCCAGCAGCTCCGGGACTAGCGGAACAGATACGCAGTATTTT
TRBJ2-7 | once | TRBD2 | TRBV4-3 | CASSSRLALEQYF | TGCGCCAGCAGCTCAAGACTAGCGCTGGAGCAGTACTTC